The clone carrying this T cell receptor beta chain was seen a few times. Its antigen is unidentified. TCRdb passed the 5' RACE reads through MiXCR, listing each CDR3 protein once. The data contain 330,000 or so distinct CDR3 sequences, around 8% of them singletons. The sample originates from a study of CD8 T cells in ankylosing spondylitis. General study points: Within ankylosing spondylitis blood, a TCR beta motif made up of fewer than ten highly homologous variants appeared to be characteristic.

The CDR3 is made up of 11 amino acids. Germline V CDR1 and CDR2: SQVTM, ANQGSEA. Trimming left V 4 bases short and J 5 bases short, with 8 bases between. The sample taken for sequencing was blood, either unsorted or a sorted T cell fraction (not recorded which). The V call is TRBV29-1, the J call TRBJ1-1, with D tentatively TRBD1 (5 bases). The TCR was taken from a male donor with ankylosing spondylitis. The CDR3 is CSVVKGTEAFF. Here the CDR3 DNA reads TGCAGCGTTGTCAAGGGGACTGAAGCTTTCTTT.